A selection of T cell receptor beta chains follows, all from one sample in a study of beta chain features in type 1 diabetes. Method: immunoSEQ multiplex PCR; TCRdb's copy keeps in-frame clones and lacks some. The repertoire holds some 150,000 clones, with 9% as singletons. The material sequenced was central memory CD4+ T cells from blood. The source of these receptors is a woman younger than 45 with type 1 diabetes. Both conserved end residues are part of each CDR3. The order of the fields is D gene, clone size, J gene, V gene, CDR3 protein, CDR3 DNA. A D gene is named only where the DNA matches it firmly. The listing skips clone size in some rows; elsewhere it reads once, few, many or a size class.

>.|few|TRBJ2-7|TRBV6-6
CASISSGGYEQYF
TGTGCCAGCATCTCATCCGGGGGCTACGAGCAGTACTTC
>.|few|TRBJ1-2|TRBV7-9
CASSPQENYGYTF
TGTGCCAGCAGCCCACAGGAGAACTATGGCTACACCTTC
>TRBD2|.|TRBJ2-7|TRBV6-5
CASSPPGGGDYEQYF
TGTGCCAGCAGCCCGCCGGGAGGGGGGGACTACGAGCAGTACTTC
>TRBD2|.|TRBJ2-3|TRBV7-8
CASSPYRVLAGGTDTQYF
TGTGCCAGCAGCCCATATCGGGTTCTAGCGGGAGGCACAGATACGCAGTATTTT
>.|.|TRBJ2-5|TRBV28
CASSATRYQETQYF
TGTGCCAGCAGTGCAACTAGATACCAAGAGACCCAGTACTTC
>.|few|TRBJ1-5|TRBV27
CASSSGGLSAGNQPQHF
TGTGCCAGCAGTTCCGGCGGACTCTCAGCGGGCAATCAGCCCCAGCATTTT
>TRBD2|.|TRBJ2-3|TRBV5-1
CASSFSGITDTQYF
TGCGCCAGCAGCTTTAGCGGGATTACAGATACGCAGTATTTT
>TRBD2|.|TRBJ2-1|TRBV29-1
CSAPDGTSGFEEQFF
TGCAGCGCTCCTGACGGGACTAGCGGCTTCGAGGAGCAGTTCTTC
>TRBD2|.|TRBJ2-1|TRBV14
CASSEVAGGMLYEQFF
TGTGCCAGCAGCGAAGTGGCGGGAGGAATGCTGTATGAGCAGTTCTTC
>.|few|TRBJ2-4|TRBV25-1
CASSENGIIQYF
TGTGCCAGCAGTGAAAACGGGATTATTCAGTACTTC
>.|few|TRBJ2-1|TRBV27
CASSPGLYNEQFF
TGTGCCAGCAGTCCCGGACTGTACAATGAGCAGTTCTTC
>.|.|TRBJ2-1|TRBV6-1
CASSVRGNEQFF
TGTGCCAGCAGTGTTCGGGGAAATGAGCAGTTCTTC
>.|.|TRBJ2-7|TRBV27
CASSPSGTGYEQYF
TGTGCCAGCAGTCCCAGCGGGACAGGATACGAGCAGTACTTC
>.|few|TRBJ1-2|TRBV29-1
CSVENSPYGYTF
TGCAGCGTTGAAAACAGCCCTTATGGCTACACCTTC
>.|.|TRBJ1-2|TRBV5-1
CASSAGERYGYTF
TGCGCCAGCAGCGCAGGGGAGCGCTATGGCTACACCTTC
>.|.|TRBJ2-7|TRBV20-1
CSAEQGNEQYF
TGCAGTGCCGAGCAGGGTAACGAGCAGTACTTC
>TRBD1|.|TRBJ1-2|TRBV15
CATSREQGSYGYTF
TGTGCCACCAGCAGGGAACAGGGGTCCTATGGCTACACCTTC
>.|few|TRBJ2-3|TRBV4-1
CASSLQGQGTDTQYF
TGCGCCAGCAGCCTCCAGGGCCAGGGAACAGATACGCAGTATTTT
>TRBD1|.|TRBJ2-7|TRBV28
CASTQGAGEQYF
TGTGCCAGCACACAGGGGGCGGGGGAGCAGTACTTC
>.|few|TRBJ1-1|TRBV27
CASSFYGGGTEAFF
TGTGCCAGCAGTTTTTACGGGGGGGGCACTGAAGCTTTCTTT
>.|.|TRBJ1-2|TRBV29-1
CSVEQGGYGYTF
TGCAGCGTTGAACAAGGAGGCTATGGCTACACCTTC
>TRBD1|few|TRBJ1-1|TRBV9
CASSPGDRGTEAFF
TGTGCCAGCAGCCCCGGGGACAGGGGAACTGAAGCTTTCTTT
>.|.|TRBJ1-2|TRBV30
CAWRLRGSGPYGYTF
TGTGCCTGGAGGCTACGCGGGTCAGGCCCCTATGGCTACACCTTC